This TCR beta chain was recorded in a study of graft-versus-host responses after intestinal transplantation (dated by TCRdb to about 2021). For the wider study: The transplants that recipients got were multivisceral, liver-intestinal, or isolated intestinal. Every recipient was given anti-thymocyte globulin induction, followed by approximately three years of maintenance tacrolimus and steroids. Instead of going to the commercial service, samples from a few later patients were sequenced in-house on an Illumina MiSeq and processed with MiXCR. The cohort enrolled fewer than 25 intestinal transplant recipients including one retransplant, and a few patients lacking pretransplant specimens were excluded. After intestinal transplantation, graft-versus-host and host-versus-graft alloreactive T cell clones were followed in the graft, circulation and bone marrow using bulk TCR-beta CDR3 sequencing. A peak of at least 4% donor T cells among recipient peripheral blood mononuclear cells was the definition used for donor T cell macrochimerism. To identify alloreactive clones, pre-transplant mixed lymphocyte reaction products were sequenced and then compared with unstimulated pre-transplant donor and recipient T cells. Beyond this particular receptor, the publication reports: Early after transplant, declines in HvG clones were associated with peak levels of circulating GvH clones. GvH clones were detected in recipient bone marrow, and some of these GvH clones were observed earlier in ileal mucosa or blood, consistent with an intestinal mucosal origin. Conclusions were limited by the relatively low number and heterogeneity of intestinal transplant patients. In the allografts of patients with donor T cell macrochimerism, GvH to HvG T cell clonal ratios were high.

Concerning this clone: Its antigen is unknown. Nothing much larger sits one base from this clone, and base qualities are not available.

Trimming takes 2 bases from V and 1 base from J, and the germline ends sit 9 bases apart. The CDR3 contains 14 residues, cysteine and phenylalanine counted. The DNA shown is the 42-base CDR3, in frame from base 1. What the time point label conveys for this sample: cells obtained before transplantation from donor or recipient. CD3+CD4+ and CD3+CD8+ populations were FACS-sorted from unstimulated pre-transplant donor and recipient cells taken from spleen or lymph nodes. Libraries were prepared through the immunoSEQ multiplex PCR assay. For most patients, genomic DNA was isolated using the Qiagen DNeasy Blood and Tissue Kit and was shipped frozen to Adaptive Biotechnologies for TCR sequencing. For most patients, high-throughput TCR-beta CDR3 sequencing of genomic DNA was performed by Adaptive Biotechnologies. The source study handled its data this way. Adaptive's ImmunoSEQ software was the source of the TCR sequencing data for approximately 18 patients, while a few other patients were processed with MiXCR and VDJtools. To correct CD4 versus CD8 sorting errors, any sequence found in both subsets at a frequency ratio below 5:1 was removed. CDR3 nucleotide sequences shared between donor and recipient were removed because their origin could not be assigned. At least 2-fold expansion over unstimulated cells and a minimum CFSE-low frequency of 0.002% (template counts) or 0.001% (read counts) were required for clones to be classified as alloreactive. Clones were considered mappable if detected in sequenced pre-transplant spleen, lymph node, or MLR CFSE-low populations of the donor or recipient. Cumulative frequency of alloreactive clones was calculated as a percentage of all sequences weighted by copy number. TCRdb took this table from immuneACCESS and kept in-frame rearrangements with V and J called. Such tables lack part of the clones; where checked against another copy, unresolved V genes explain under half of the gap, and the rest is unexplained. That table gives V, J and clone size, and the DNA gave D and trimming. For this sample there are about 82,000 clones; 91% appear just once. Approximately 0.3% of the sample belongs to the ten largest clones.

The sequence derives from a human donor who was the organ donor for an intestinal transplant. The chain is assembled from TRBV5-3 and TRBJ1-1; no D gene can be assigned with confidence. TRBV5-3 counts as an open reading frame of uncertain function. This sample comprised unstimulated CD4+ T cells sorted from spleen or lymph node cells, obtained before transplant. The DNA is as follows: TGTGCCAGAAGCTTAGCGAGGCCGAACACTGAAGCTTTCTTT. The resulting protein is CARSLARPNTEAFF.